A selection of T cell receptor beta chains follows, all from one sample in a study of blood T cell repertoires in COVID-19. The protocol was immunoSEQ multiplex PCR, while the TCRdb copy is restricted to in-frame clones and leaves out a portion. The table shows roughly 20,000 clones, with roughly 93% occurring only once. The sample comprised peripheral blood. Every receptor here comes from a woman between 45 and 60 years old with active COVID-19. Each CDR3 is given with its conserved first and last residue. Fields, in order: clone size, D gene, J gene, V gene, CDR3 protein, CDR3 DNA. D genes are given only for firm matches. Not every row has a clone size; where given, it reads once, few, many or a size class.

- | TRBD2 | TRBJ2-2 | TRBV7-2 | CASSFWGRAGELFF | TGTGCCAGCAGCTTTTGGGGGAGGGCCGGGGAGCTGTTTTTT
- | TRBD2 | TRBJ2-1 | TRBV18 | CASSLSPGLAGVGEQFF | TGTGCCAGCTCACTCTCGCCGGGACTAGCGGGAGTAGGTGAGCAGTTCTTC
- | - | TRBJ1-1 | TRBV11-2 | CASSLRRGRTNTEAFF | TGTGCCAGCAGCTTACGCAGGGGACGGACGAACACTGAAGCTTTCTTT
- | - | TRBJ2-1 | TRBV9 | CASSGTGNSYNEQFF | TGTGCCAGCAGCGGTACAGGGAACTCCTACAATGAGCAGTTCTTC
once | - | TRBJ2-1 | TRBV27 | CASSLARARSYNEQFF | TGTGCCAGCAGTTTAGCGCGGGCTAGGTCCTACAATGAGCAGTTCTTC
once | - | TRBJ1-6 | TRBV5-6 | CASSPKGTYNSPLHF | TGTGCCAGCAGCCCAAAAGGGACTTACAATTCACCCCTCCACTTT
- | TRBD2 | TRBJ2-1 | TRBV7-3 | CASSLGTSGRFSYNEQFF | TGTGCCAGCAGCTTAGGAACTAGCGGGAGGTTCTCCTACAATGAGCAGTTCTTC
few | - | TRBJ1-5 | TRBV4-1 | CASSREGGGNQPQHF | TGCGCCAGCAGCCGAGAGGGGGGTGGCAATCAGCCCCAGCATTTT
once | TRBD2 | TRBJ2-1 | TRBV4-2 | CASSQKAGGPGNEQFF | TGTGCCAGCAGCCAGAAAGCGGGAGGGCCGGGTAATGAGCAGTTCTTC
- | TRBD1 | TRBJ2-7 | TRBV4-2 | CASSQDVTGGYEQYF | TGTGCCAGCAGCCAAGATGTAACAGGGGGATACGAGCAGTACTTC
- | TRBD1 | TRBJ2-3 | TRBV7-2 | CASSLVRDRIDTQYF | TGTGCCAGCAGCTTAGTACGGGACAGAATAGATACGCAGTATTTT
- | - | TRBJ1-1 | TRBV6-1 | CASSDRGGEAFF | TGTGCCAGCAGTGACCGGGGGGGGGAAGCTTTCTTT
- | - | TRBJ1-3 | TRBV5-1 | CASSPLGAAGNTIYF | TGCGCCAGCAGCCCGCTAGGAGCGGCTGGAAACACCATATATTTT
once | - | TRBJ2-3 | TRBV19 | CASSTGRQDTQYF | TGTGCCAGTAGTACAGGGAGGCAAGATACGCAGTATTTT
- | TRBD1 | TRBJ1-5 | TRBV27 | CARTGQRNQPQHF | TGTGCCAGGACGGGACAGCGCAATCAGCCCCAGCATTTT
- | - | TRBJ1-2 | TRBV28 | CASSFPGTGYTF | TGTGCCAGCAGTTTTCCAGGTACTGGCTACACCTTC
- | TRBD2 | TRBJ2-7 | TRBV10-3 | CAILEPSAGASYEQYF | TGTGCCATCCTAGAGCCCTCAGCGGGGGCCTCCTACGAGCAGTACTTC
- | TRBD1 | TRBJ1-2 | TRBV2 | CASSEVTGFFGYTF | TGTGCCAGCAGTGAAGTGACAGGGTTTTTTGGCTACACCTTC
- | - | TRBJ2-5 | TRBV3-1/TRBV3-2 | CASSQSAGSGETQYF | TGTGCCAGCAGCCAATCGGCGGGGTCAGGGGAGACCCAGTACTTC
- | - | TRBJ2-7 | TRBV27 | CASSLTGLPYEQYF | TGTGCCAGCAGTTTAACAGGGTTACCCTACGAGCAGTACTTC
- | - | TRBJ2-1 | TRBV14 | CASSQANFDEQFF | TGTGCCAGCAGCCAAGCGAACTTCGATGAGCAGTTCTTC
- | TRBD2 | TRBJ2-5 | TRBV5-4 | CASSLEGLAQETQYF | TGTGCCAGCAGCTTGGAAGGACTAGCCCAAGAGACCCAGTACTTC
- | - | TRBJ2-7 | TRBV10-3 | CAISESGGAREQYF | TGTGCCATCAGTGAGTCTGGGGGGGCGAGGGAGCAGTACTTC
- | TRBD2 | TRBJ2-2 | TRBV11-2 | CASSPGGGTGELFF | TGTGCCAGCAGCCCGGGGGGGGGAACCGGGGAGCTGTTTTTT
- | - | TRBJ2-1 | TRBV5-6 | CASSLRSSSYNEQFF | TGTGCCAGCAGCTTGAGGAGCAGCTCCTACAATGAGCAGTTCTTC
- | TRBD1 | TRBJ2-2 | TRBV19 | CASSADRGRIGELFF | TGTGCCAGTAGTGCCGACAGGGGGCGCATCGGGGAGCTGTTTTTT
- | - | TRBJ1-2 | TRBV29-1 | CSVELDGYTF | TGCAGCGTTGAATTAGATGGCTACACCTTC
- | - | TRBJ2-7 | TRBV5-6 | CASSFDRLSYEQYF | TGTGCCAGCAGCTTTGACAGGCTTTCCTACGAGCAGTACTTC
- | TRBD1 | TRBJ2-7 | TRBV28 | CASSDWTGISVEQYF | TGTGCCAGCAGTGACTGGACAGGGATTTCGGTCGAGCAGTACTTC
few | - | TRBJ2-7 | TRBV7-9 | CASSQTGTYEQYF | TGTGCCAGCAGCCAGACTGGGACTTACGAGCAGTACTTC
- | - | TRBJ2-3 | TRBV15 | CATSRDGSPTDTQYF | TGTGCCACCAGCAGAGACGGGTCACCCACAGATACGCAGTATTTT
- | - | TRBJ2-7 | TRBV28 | CASGWGDSSSYEQYF | TGTGCCAGCGGGTGGGGAGACTCGAGCTCCTACGAGCAGTACTTC
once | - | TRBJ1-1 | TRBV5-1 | CASSPTVGGEAFF | TGCGCCAGCAGCCCGACGGTGGGGGGTGAAGCTTTCTTT
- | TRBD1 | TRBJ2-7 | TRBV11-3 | CAREEGDWDRVDGEQYF | TGTGCCAGAGAGGAAGGGGACTGGGACAGGGTGGATGGCGAGCAGTACTTC
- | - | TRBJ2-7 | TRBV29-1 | CSVEATGPSYEQYF | TGCAGCGTTGAAGCAACAGGGCCATCCTACGAGCAGTACTTC
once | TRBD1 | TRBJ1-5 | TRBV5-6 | CASSLTGTGHNQPQHF | TGTGCCAGCAGCTTGACTGGGACAGGGCACAATCAGCCCCAGCATTTT